One and the same sample provided the 3 T cell receptor beta chains below, sequenced in a study of OX40 agonist ivuxolimab in advanced cancers. Sequenced by immunoSEQ multiplex PCR; TCRdb stores in-frame clones only, minus some. The data hold 74,000 or so clones, with roughly 91% observed a single time. Source: CD4+ or CD8+ T cells sorted from blood, taken in a trial of the OX40 agonist ivuxolimab. The receptors were gathered from an adult with an advanced solid tumor such as melanoma, head and neck, liver or kidney cancer.

The rearrangement links TRBV27 to TRBJ2-1; 8 positions agree with TRBD2. Germline V CDR1 and CDR2: MNHEY, SMNVEV (reference sequence). The V gene end was trimmed by 2 bases and the J gene end by 6 bases; junction bases not matched to a gene: 3. CDR3 length: 14 residues. The CDR3 is CASSLGGGPNEQFF. CDR3 coding DNA: TGTGCCAGCAGTTTAGGCGGGGGGCCCAATGAGCAGTTCTTC.

The J gene is TRBJ1-2, the V gene TRBV19, with D perhaps TRBD1 (6 bases). CDR3 length: 14 amino acids. The V gene lost 3 bases and the J gene lost 3 bases, with 11 bases spanning the gap. CDR1 and CDR2 (germline): LNHDA, SQIVND (reference sequence). The CDR3 here is CASSIGDTDYGYTF. As DNA, the CDR3 is TGTGCCAGTAGTATTGGGGACACGGACTATGGCTACACCTTC.

The chain employs TRBV19 and TRBJ2-1, with D perhaps assigned TRBD1 or TRBD2 (5 bases each). From germline, CDR1 is LNHDA and CDR2 SQIVND (reference sequence). Trimming took 2 bases from V and 3 from J, leaving 14 bases between them. The CDR3 extends over 16 amino acids. The CDR3 DNA sequence: TGTGCCAGTAGTATACAAGAGGGGCTCGTCTACAATGAGCAGTTCTTC. It encodes CASSIQEGLVYNEQFF. Variable domain in full (rest from reference TRBV19 and TRBJ2-1): DGGITQSPKYLFRKEGQNVTLSCEQNLNHDAMYWYRQDPGQGLRLIYYSQIVNDFQKGDIAEGYSVSREKKESFPLTVTSAQKNPTAFYLCASSIQEGLVYNEQFFGPGTRLTVL.